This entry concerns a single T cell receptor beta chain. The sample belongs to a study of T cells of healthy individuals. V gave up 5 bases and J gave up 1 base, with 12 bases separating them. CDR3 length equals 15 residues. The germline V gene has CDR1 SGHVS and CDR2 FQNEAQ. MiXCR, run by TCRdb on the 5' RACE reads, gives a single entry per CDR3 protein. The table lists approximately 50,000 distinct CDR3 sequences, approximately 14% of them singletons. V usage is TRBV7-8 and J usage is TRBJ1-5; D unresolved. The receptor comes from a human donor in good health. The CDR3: CASSLGRRSNQPQHF. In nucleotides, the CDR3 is TGTGCCAGCAGCCTAGGAAGAAGGAGCAATCAGCCCCAGCATTTT.